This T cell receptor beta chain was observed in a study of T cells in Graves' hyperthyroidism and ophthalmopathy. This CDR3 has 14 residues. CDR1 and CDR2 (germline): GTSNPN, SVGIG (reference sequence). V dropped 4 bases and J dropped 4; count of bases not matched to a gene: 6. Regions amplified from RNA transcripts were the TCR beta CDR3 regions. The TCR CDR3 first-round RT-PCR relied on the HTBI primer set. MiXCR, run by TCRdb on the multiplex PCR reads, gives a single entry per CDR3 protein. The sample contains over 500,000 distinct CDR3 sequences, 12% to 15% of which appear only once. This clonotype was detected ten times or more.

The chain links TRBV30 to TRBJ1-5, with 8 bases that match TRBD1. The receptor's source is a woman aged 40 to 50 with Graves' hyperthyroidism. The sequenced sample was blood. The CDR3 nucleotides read TGTGCCTGGAATCCACAGGGGGGAAATCAGCCCCAGCATTTT. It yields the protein CAWNPQGGNQPQHF.